Below are 6 T cell receptor beta chains sequenced from a single sample in a study of T cell changes during pregnancy in multiple sclerosis. Produced via immunoSEQ multiplex PCR; TCRdb's table is partial and in-frame only. The table has 30,000 to 35,000 clones, roughly 90% seen once. The sequences come from CD8+ T cells from peripheral blood mononuclear cells, collected in the third trimester of pregnancy. Receptor source: a female donor with multiple sclerosis, enrolled in a pregnancy study.

The V call is TRBV29-1, the J call TRBJ2-7; 8 positions agree with TRBD1. The V gene end was trimmed by 7 bases and the J gene end by 3 bases; junction bases not matched to a gene: 8. Germline V CDR1 and CDR2: SQVTM, ANQGSEA. There are 13 residues in the CDR3. This CDR3 reads CSARTGINYEQYF. The CDR3, as DNA: TGCAGCGCGCGGACAGGGATCAACTACGAGCAGTACTTC.

The chain carries TRBV15 and TRBJ2-5; unclear D gene. This CDR3 has 14 amino acids. Germline V gene data show CDR1 as LNHNV and CDR2 as YYDKDF (reference sequence). V was clipped by 0 bases and J by 4 bases, with 9 bases between them. Here the CDR3 DNA reads TGTGCCACCAGCAGAGATGTGGCCCCAGAGACCCAGTACTTC. It translates to CATSRDVAPETQYF.

J is TRBJ2-7 and V is TRBV19; no firm D call. The CDR3 totals 14 residues. The germline gives CDR1 LNHDA, CDR2 SQIVND (reference sequence). Trimming removed 6 bases from V and 3 bases from J, with 15 bases in between. CDR3 DNA: TGTGCCAGTAGCGTCGGCAGCGTCCGCTACGAGCAGTACTTC. Translated, it gives CASSVGSVRYEQYF.

V gene TRBV4-1 combines with J gene TRBJ1-4; tentative D call: TRBD1 (6 bases). Germline CDR1 and CDR2: MGHRA and YSYEKL. The CDR3 totals 17 residues. Trimming took off 0 bases at V and 2 bases at J, with 13 bases between the two ends. DNA for the CDR3: TGCGCCAGCAGCCAAGATAGGGGGAGTGCGACTAATGAAAAACTGTTTTTT. Its translation is CASSQDRGSATNEKLFF.

The V call is TRBV5-8, the J call TRBJ1-2; unclear D gene. Between the trimmed V and J ends, which lost 5 bases and 2 bases, there was a span of 13 bases. CDR3 size: 14 residues. CDR1 is SGHTS, CDR2 YDEGEE, per germline. Here the CDR3 reads CASRSPGSNYGYTF. Written as DNA, the CDR3 is TGTGCCAGCAGGAGCCCGGGATCAAACTATGGCTACACCTTC. Using reference TRBV5-8 and TRBJ1-2 for the parts outside the CDR3, the full variable domain is EAGVTQSPTHLIKTRGQQATLRCSPISGHTSVYWYQQALGLGLQFLLWYDEGEERNRGNFPPRFSGRQFPNYSSELNVNALELEDSALYLCASRSPGSNYGYTFGSGTRLTVV.

The chain joins TRBV30 to TRBJ1-5; perhaps TRBD1 as D (6 bases). V gave up 2 bases and J gave up 4 bases, with 12 bases separating them. Germline values: CDR1 GTSNPN, CDR2 SVGIG (reference sequence). The CDR3 runs to 14 residues. The CDR3 spells CAWSTGTPNQPQHF. CDR3 bases: TGTGCCTGGAGTACCGGGACACCGAATCAGCCCCAGCATTTT.